This TCR beta chain came from a study of graft-versus-host responses after intestinal transplantation. The length of the CDR3 is 14 residues. The germline V gene has CDR1 SGHNT and CDR2 YYREEE (reference sequence). The V end lost 0 bases, the J end lost 5 bases, and 11 bases lay between the germline ends. Whole-study results and caveats: Association was observed between peak circulating GvH clone levels and early post-transplant HvG declines. Investigators detected GvH clones in recipient marrow, with some emerging earlier in ileum or blood.

The starting material, graft tissue, was processed to release intraepithelial and lamina propria lymphocytes. A remark on this clone: What it binds is not known.

Assay used: immunoSEQ multiplex PCR; TCRdb lists only in-frame clones, some missing. The sample shows about 5,600 clones, about 80% of them seen only once. This receptor was obtained from a human patient who received an intestinal transplant, so some T cells may come from the graft donor. The V gene is TRBV5-4, the J gene TRBJ2-5; D not resolved. The sequences come from ileum tissue, collected around 230 days after intestinal transplant. The CDR3 protein is CASSLDVSVETQYF. As DNA, the CDR3 is TGTGCCAGCAGCTTGGACGTTTCTGTTGAGACCCAGTACTTC.